This T cell receptor beta chain originates from a study of T cell responses to AZD1222 COVID-19 vaccine. Study findings and constraints: It was only a handful of AZD1222 recipients who were seropositive at baseline. Researchers report vaccine-associated CD4 TCRs spanning spike, with dominance at 160-218 and 743-854. Targets within unmutated variant regions were reportedly found for nearly half of spike-specific TCRs. Only after the peak T cell response were repertoires sampled.

Only in-frame clones appear in the TCRdb table, and some are missing; sequencing was by immunoSEQ multiplex PCR. The table shows 150,000 to 200,000 clones, with about 86% occurring only once. Comments on this clone: Its antigen remains unknown.

There are 13 residues in the CDR3. V lost 6 bases and J 4 bases, leaving 12 bases between the germline ends. Sequencing was performed on peripheral blood, taken on day 0 of AZD1222 vaccination. The chain employs TRBV12-3 or TRBV12-4 and TRBJ1-2; D may be TRBD1 (6 bases). This clonotype was sampled from an adult in good health. CDR3 loop: CASRLTTGYGYTF. CDR3 DNA sequence: TGTGCCAGCAGATTAACGACAGGCTATGGCTACACCTTC.